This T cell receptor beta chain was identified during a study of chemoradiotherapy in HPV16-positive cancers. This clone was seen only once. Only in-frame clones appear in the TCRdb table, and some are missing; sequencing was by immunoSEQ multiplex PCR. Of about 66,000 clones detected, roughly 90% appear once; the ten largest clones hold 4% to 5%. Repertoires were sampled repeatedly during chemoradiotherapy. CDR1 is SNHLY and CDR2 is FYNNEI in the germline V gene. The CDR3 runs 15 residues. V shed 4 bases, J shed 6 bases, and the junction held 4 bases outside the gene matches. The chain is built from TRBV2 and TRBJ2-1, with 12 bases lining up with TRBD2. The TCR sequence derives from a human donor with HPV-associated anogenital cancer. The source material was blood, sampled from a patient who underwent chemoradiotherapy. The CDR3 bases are TGTGCCAGCAGTGGGACTAGCGGGGATCCCAATGAGCAGTTCTTC. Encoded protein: CASSGTSGDPNEQFF.